The next 8 T cell receptor beta chains were all read from a single sample in a study of T cells after yellow fever vaccination (dated by TCRdb to about 2019). The library was built by means of 5' RACE. The run used an Illumina HiSeq 2500. TCRdb passed the public sequencing reads through fastp at Q25 and MiXCR, retaining productive beta sequences. Rows matching on CDR3 protein sequence are summarized as one entry with the most common DNA and genes. The sample table contains approximately 70,000 distinct CDR3 sequences; only one count was recorded for around 7% of them. The ten largest clonotypes hold approximately 30% of the sample. The treatment or condition label for this specimen denotes: live attenuated yellow fever vaccine strain. Sequenced here: CD8+ T cells sorted from PBMCs, sampled 9 to 11 days after the first yellow fever vaccination. These receptors were taken from a man between 18 and 35 years old who received the YFV17D yellow fever vaccine.

This clonotype has at least ten counts. This chain joins TRBV5-1 and TRBJ2-3; D ambiguous. The V and J ends lost 1 base and 4 bases respectively, with 7 bases between them. CDR1 and CDR2 (germline): SGHRS, YFSETQ. CDR3 length equals 13 residues. The CDR3 reads CASSLLGSDTQYF. The CDR3 bases are TGCGCCAGCAGCTTGTTAGGGTCAGATACGCAGTATTTT.

CDR3: CASSQRGGASISNEQFF. CDR3 nucleotide sequence: TGTGCCAGCAGCCAAAGGGGAGGGGCTAGTATAAGCAATGAGCAGTTCTTC. This chain joins TRBV14 and TRBJ2-1; the match to TRBD2 covers 7 bases. Germline assignment: CDR1 SGHDN and CDR2 FVKESK. This CDR3 is built from 17 residues. Germline trimming cut 2 bases from V and 6 bases from J; bases unmatched to any gene: 13.

This clonotype came up many times. This chain joins TRBV6-5 and TRBJ1-1; no firm D call. The CDR3 is 14 residues long. The ends were cut back, 2 bases at V and 4 bases at J, with 11 bases in the middle. CDR1 is MNHEY and CDR2 is SVGAGI in the germline V gene. The CDR3 DNA reads TGTGCCAGCAGTTACAACGGGCGGGGCACTGAAGCTTTCTTT. The encoded protein is CASSYNGRGTEAFF.

This clonotype occurred many times. V is TRBV4-1 and J is TRBJ2-2; tentatively, D is TRBD2 (5 bases). The CDR3 has 14 amino acids. Between the trimmed V and J ends, which lost 3 bases and 4 bases, there was a span of 9 bases. CDR1 MGHRA and CDR2 YSYEKL come from the germline V gene. CDR3 sequence reads: CASSQVTSTGELFF. For the CDR3, the DNA is TGCGCCAGCAGCCAGGTCACTAGCACCGGGGAGCTGTTTTTT.

This clonotype was recorded many times. The rearrangement uses TRBV6-5 and TRBJ1-1; D not resolved. Trimming shortened V by 7 bases and J by 0 bases, and 21 bases separated the two germline ends. There are 17 residues in the CDR3. Germline CDR1 and CDR2: MNHEY and SVGAGI. The CDR3 loop reads CASTPGPAARMNTEAFF. The CDR3 DNA is TGTGCCAGCACCCCCGGCCCGGCAGCAAGGATGAACACTGAAGCTTTCTTT.

This clonotype showed up many times. This sequence joins TRBV5-1 and TRBJ2-2; D tentatively reads TRBD1 or TRBD2 (5 bases each). This CDR3 region has 15 residues. V lost 3 bases and J lost 10, with 19 bases in between. Germline assignment: CDR1 SGHRS and CDR2 YFSETQ. DNA for the CDR3: TGCGCCAGCAGCTCATCCGGGACCGTGGACTCGGAGCTGTTTTTT. Translated, it gives CASSSSGTVDSELFF.

This clonotype was observed at least ten times. The chain couples TRBV7-2 to TRBJ1-1; TRBD1 aligns across 7 bases. V gave up 3 bases and J gave up 1 base; unmatched junction bases: 8. CDR1 is SGHTA and CDR2 is FQGNSA in the germline V gene. There are 16 residues in the CDR3. The CDR3 DNA reads as TGTGCCAGCAGCTTGGTAGGGGGCATGCGGAACACTGAAGCTTTCTTT. This gives the protein CASSLVGGMRNTEAFF.

There are many counts of this clonotype. In DNA, the CDR3 is TGCAGTGCTCGACTAGCAACCCCAGATACGCAGTATTTT. Its translation: CSARLATPDTQYF. The rearrangement uses TRBV20-1 and TRBJ2-3, with 7 bases matching TRBD2. With V trimmed by 5 bases and J by 4 bases, 6 bases remained unmatched. The CDR3 is 13 amino acids. Germline V gene sequence: CDR1 DFQATT, CDR2 SNEGSKA (reference sequence).